This TCR beta chain was documented in a study of blood T cell repertoires in COVID-19. Only in-frame clones appear in the TCRdb table, and some are missing; sequencing was by immunoSEQ multiplex PCR. The top ten hold less than 15% of the sample, which has about 58,000 clones, around 89% seen once. Germline V lookup: CDR1 KGHSH, CDR2 LQKENI. V lost 3 bases, J lost 4 bases, and 3 bases stayed unmatched. This CDR3 has 15 amino acids. The TCR originated in a man aged 60 to 75 with active COVID-19. This rearrangement joins TRBV18 to TRBJ1-5; 10 bases map to TRBD1. The specimen was peripheral blood. CDR3 bases: TGTGCCAGCTCACCGGGACAGGGGATAAATCAGCCCCAGCATTTT. Its translation is CASSPGQGINQPQHF.